The 19 T cell receptor beta chains reported below all come from one sample, sequenced in a study of tumour-infiltrating T cells in Burkitt lymphoma. TCRdb's copy holds only in-frame clones and misses some; the assay was immunoSEQ multiplex PCR. The table has about 50,000 clones, roughly 31% seen once; the top ten hold over 2.5%. Sequencing used tumor tissue. These receptors were obtained from a human donor with Burkitt lymphoma.

This clone was detected a few times. The rearrangement joins TRBV21-1 to TRBJ1-5; no check of the table's D call, TRBD1, against the DNA was made. TRBV21-1 is a known pseudogene. The CDR3 has 15 residues. CDR3 loop: CASSKARTGRDPQHF. The CDR3, as DNA: TGTGCCAGCAGCAAAGCGAGGACAGGTCGGGATCCCCAGCATTTT.

This chain links TRBV7-6 with TRBJ2-6; D uncertain. Germline V gives CDR1 SGHVS, CDR2 FNYEAQ. This CDR3 contains 15 residues. Trimming removed 5 bases from V and 2 bases from J, with 10 bases in between. CDR3 DNA sequence: TGTGCCAGCAGCCAAAGGGATCCTGGGGCCAACGTCCTGACTTTC. Translating gives CASSQRDPGANVLTF.

This clone appeared a few times. The chain has TRBV9 and TRBJ1-3; D uncertain. CDR3 size: 17 residues. The germline V gene encodes CDR1 SGDLS and CDR2 YYNGEE. V was pared by 0 bases and J by 0 bases, with 13 bases between. The DNA of the CDR3 is TGTGCCAGCAGCGTAGCGCTTGCCGGATCCTCTGGAAACACCATATATTTT. Translating gives CASSVALAGSSGNTIYF.

The sample holds a few counts of this clone. This chain connects TRBV6-5 to TRBJ2-3; D could derive from TRBD1 or TRBD2 (5 bases each). Germline CDR1 and CDR2: MNHEY and SVGAGI. The CDR3 length is 13 residues. Deletions cut 6 bases from V and 6 bases from J, with 13 bases between. The chain's CDR3 is CASSATWGDTQYF. Here the CDR3 DNA reads TGTGCCAGCAGCGCAACTTGGGGGGATACGCAGTATTTT.

This clone appeared a few times. The gene calls are TRBV11-3 and TRBJ2-2; TRBD1 is a possible D gene (5 bases). The CDR3 contains 17 residues. Trimming shortened V by 0 bases and J by 3 bases, and 14 bases separated the two germline ends. Germline assignment: CDR1 SGHNT and CDR2 YENEEA. This CDR3 reads CASSLEGSREDTGELFF. CDR3 sequence (DNA): TGTGCCAGCAGCTTAGAAGGTTCCAGGGAAGACACCGGGGAGCTGTTTTTT.

This chain links TRBV4-2 with TRBJ2-7, with 7 bases identical to TRBD2. V was pared by 5 bases and J by 2 bases, with 9 bases of the junction left unmatched. The CDR3 has 15 amino acids. CDR1 and CDR2 from the germline V gene are LGHNA and YNFKEQ. The CDR3 coding sequence is TGTGCCAGCAGCTCCCGGGACGGGGGGACCTACGAGCAGTACTTC. It is translated as CASSSRDGGTYEQYF.

This chain connects TRBV18 to TRBJ2-2; perhaps TRBD1 as D (6 bases). Germline loops: CDR1 KGHSH, CDR2 LQKENI. CDR3 size: 14 residues. V was shortened by 3 bases and J by 5 bases, with 10 bases between the two germline ends. In DNA, the CDR3 is TGTGCCAGCTCACCTACAGGGACAACCGGGGAGCTGTTTTTT. Its translation: CASSPTGTTGELFF.

This clone was observed a few times. The gene calls are TRBV7-9 and TRBJ1-3, with TRBD1 identical over 7 bases. In germline, CDR1 is SEHNR, CDR2 FQNEAQ (reference sequence). This CDR3 has 15 amino acids. V shed 5 bases and J 2 bases; nucleotides not matched to a gene: 6. CDR3 sequence (DNA): TGTGCCAGCAGCCTCAGGACAGGCACTGGAAACACCATATATTTT. This encodes CASSLRTGTGNTIYF.

The chain combines TRBV7-9 with TRBJ2-6; 9 bases line up with TRBD1. From germline, CDR1 is SEHNR and CDR2 FQNEAQ (reference sequence). The CDR3 contains 17 residues. Losses at the gene ends were 4 bases for V and 2 bases for J; bases not matched to a gene: 6. In DNA form, the CDR3 reads TGTGCCAGCAGCTGGGGACAGGGAATCCCTGGGGCCAACGTCCTGACTTTC. Translated: CASSWGQGIPGANVLTF.

This clone appeared a few times. The gene calls are TRBV9 and TRBJ1-2, with unresolved D. Trimming took off 1 base at V and 0 bases at J, with 16 bases between the two ends. In germline, CDR1 is SGDLS, CDR2 YYNGEE. The CDR3 covers 17 residues. The DNA for the CDR3 is TGTGCCAGCAGCGTACTAATTGGACCCGATCCTAACTATGGCTACACCTTC. This sequence encodes CASSVLIGPDPNYGYTF.

This chain connects TRBV27 to TRBJ2-7; 12 positions agree with TRBD2. CDR1 is MNHEY and CDR2 is SMNVEV in the germline V gene (reference sequence). V gave up 5 bases and J gave up 5 bases; unmatched junction bases: 7. The CDR3 extends over 15 amino acids. The CDR3 DNA reads as TGTGCCAGCAGTCCGCGGACTAGCGGGGTCCACGAGCAGTACTTC. This gives the protein CASSPRTSGVHEQYF.

The DNA for the CDR3 is TGCGCCAGCAGCTCTCGGACAAAAACCTACAATGAGCAGTTCTTC. It is translated as CASSSRTKTYNEQFF. The chain has TRBV5-1 and TRBJ2-1; weak D call: TRBD1 (5 bases). CDR1 is SGHRS, CDR2 YFSETQ, per germline. The V gene lost 3 bases and the J gene lost 2 bases, with 12 bases spanning the gap. The CDR3 is 15 amino acids.

The chain joins TRBV20-1 to TRBJ2-1; D might be TRBD2 (5 bases). With 3 bases removed from V and 10 bases from J, the gap between germline ends came to 7 bases. The CDR3 extends over 10 amino acids. Looked up from germline, CDR1 is DFQATT and CDR2 is SNEGSKA (reference sequence). CDR3 bases: TGCAGTGCTAGTGGGGAGGAGCAGTTCTTC. It specifies CSASGEEQFF.

This clone occurred a few times. The V call is TRBV2, the J call TRBJ2-2; perhaps TRBD1 as D (6 bases). Per germline, CDR1 SNHLY and CDR2 FYNNEI. CDR3 length: 17 amino acids. V lost 6 bases, J lost 4 bases, and 21 bases lay in between. CDR3 in DNA: TGTGCCAGCAGACCTGGAACCGGGACACCCCCCACCGGGGAGCTGTTTTTT. The encoded protein is CASRPGTGTPPTGELFF.

The V and J genes are TRBV19 and TRBJ1-2, with no clear D. Looked up from germline, CDR1 is LNHDA and CDR2 is SQIVND (reference sequence). CDR3 length: 15 amino acids. Trimming pared 1 base from V and 4 bases from J, leaving 13 bases between. This CDR3 reads CASSIAGGPTYGYTF. The CDR3 nucleotides are TGTGCCAGTAGTATAGCCGGCGGGCCAACCTATGGCTACACCTTC.

The gene calls are TRBV7-9 and TRBJ2-7, with 11 nucleotides matching TRBD1. The CDR3 is 18 amino acids. Germline lookup yields CDR1 SEHNR and CDR2 FQNEAQ (reference sequence). With V trimmed by 5 bases and J by 9 bases, 21 bases remained unmatched. This CDR3 reads CASSPVLAPRDRGNRQYF. The CDR3 DNA reads TGTGCCAGCAGCCCCGTGTTGGCGCCCCGGGACAGGGGGAATCGGCAGTACTTC.

This clone has only one observation. The rearrangement joins TRBV18 to TRBJ2-1, with 8 bases that match TRBD1. J gave up 6 bases and V 4 bases, and 5 bases lay outside the gene matches. The CDR3 runs to 14 residues. From germline, CDR1 is KGHSH and CDR2 LQKENI. The CDR3 coding sequence is TGTGCCAGCTCACTCAAAGGGACAGGCAATGAGCAGTTCTTC. Translating it yields CASSLKGTGNEQFF.

This sequence joins TRBV30 and TRBJ1-6; 8 bases agree with TRBD1. CDR1 is GTSNPN, CDR2 SVGIG, per germline (reference sequence). V shed 2 bases, J shed 12 bases, and the junction held 6 bases outside the gene matches. The CDR3 loop spans 13 amino acids. CDR3 in amino acids: CAWSRTGREPLHF. The CDR3 nucleotides are TGTGCCTGGAGTCGGACAGGGCGAGAACCCCTCCACTTT.

The genes are TRBV7-2 and TRBJ1-4; no definite D call. This CDR3 spans 15 amino acids. CDR1 and CDR2 from the germline V gene are SGHTA and FQGNSA. V lost 1 base, J lost 7 bases, and 13 bases lay in between. The CDR3 DNA reads as TGTGCCAGCAGCTTAGAGGCCAGGTCTGGTGAAAAACTGTTTTTT. Its protein product is CASSLEARSGEKLFF.